This TCR beta chain was observed in a study of T cells in Graves' hyperthyroidism and ophthalmopathy. Notes on the study in general: The model identified upcoming ophthalmopathy a median approximately six months ahead of onset.

This CDR3 contains 14 residues. Trimming removed 0 bases at V and 6 bases at J, with 10 bases between. Germline V gene lookup returns CDR1 SGHTS and CDR2 YDEGEE. Ten or more counts support this clonotype. The antigen remains unidentified. RNA transcripts provided the source from which TCR beta CDR3 regions were amplified. Carried out on the TCR CDR3, a first-round RT-PCR used the HTBI primer set. Via MiXCR, TCRdb re-called the multiplex PCR reads, giving one row per CDR3 protein. Of about 410,000 distinct CDR3 sequences listed, roughly 15% were seen once; the top ten hold 15% to 20%. The sequence was obtained from a woman in her thirties with Graves' ophthalmopathy. The sample was blood. The V gene is TRBV5-8, the J gene TRBJ1-5, with D perhaps TRBD1 (6 bases). The CDR3 nucleotides are TGTGCCAGCAGCTTGGCCGCAGGGGCTCAGCCCCAGCATTTT. Translated, it gives CASSLAAGAQPQHF. The variable domain in full, with the rest retrieved from reference TRBV5-8 and TRBJ1-5, is EAGVTQSPTHLIKTRGQQATLRCSPISGHTSVYWYQQALGLGLQFLLWYDEGEERNRGNFPPRFSGRQFPNYSSELNVNALELEDSALYLCASSLAAGAQPQHFGDGTRLSIL.